This TCR beta chain was observed in a study of CD8 T cells in Susac syndrome. The patients who served as multiple sclerosis controls were treatment-naive and had stable or active relapsing-remitting disease that fulfilled the revised McDonald criteria. Bulk CD8+ and CD4+ cells came from magnetic negative isolation; CD8+ TEMRA by FACS. Random hexamers were used to reverse transcribe the RNA input (roughly 0.5 to 1 ug). With immunoSEQ multiplex PCR, TCR beta CDR3 was amplified across 54 Vbeta and 13 Jbeta. In TCRdb, the immunoSEQ multiplex PCR reads were re-called with MiXCR into one record per CDR3 protein. The repertoire consists of about 180,000 distinct CDR3 sequences, with roughly 92% occurring once and the leading ten covering under 0.095%. The CDR3 is 14 residues long. Germline trimming cut 5 bases from V and 4 bases from J; bases unmatched to any gene: 5. Germline V lookup: CDR1 SGDLS, CDR2 YYNGEE.

The sample taken for sequencing was CD4+ T cells from PBMCs. This TCR came from a human donor with multiple sclerosis. This chain uses TRBV9 with TRBJ2-2; 7 bases agree with TRBD2. The CDR3: CASRGTTGTGELFF. Written as DNA, the CDR3 is TGTGCCAGCAGGGGGACTACCGGCACCGGGGAGCTGTTTTTT.